Following are 11 T cell receptor beta chains from one sample sequenced in a study of control samples from healthy donors and cancer patients. Sequencing used immunoSEQ multiplex PCR; TCRdb keeps in-frame clones, though not all of them. The table records some 130,000 clones, around 96% of them present only once. The sample was blood. The receptors shown here come from a man aged 30 to 39 in good health.

This clone was counted a single time. V and J are TRBV27 and TRBJ1-2; tentatively, D is TRBD1 (5 bases). Germline CDR1 and CDR2: MNHEY and SMNVEV (reference sequence). CDR3 length: 14 residues. Trimming pared 1 base from V and 6 bases from J, leaving 12 bases between. The CDR3, as DNA: TGTGCCAGCAGTTTATTCTGGGGGGTGGATGGCTACACCTTC. Amino acid sequence: CASSLFWGVDGYTF.

The V and J genes are TRBV2 and TRBJ2-7; 7 nucleotides line up with TRBD2. The CDR3 totals 15 residues. V trimming: 5 bases; J trimming: 2 bases; junction bases outside the gene matches: 9. In germline, CDR1 is SNHLY, CDR2 FYNNEI. DNA for the CDR3: TGTGCCAGCAGTCTCACGGGGGGAACCCCCTACGAGCAGTACTTC. This encodes CASSLTGGTPYEQYF.

V is TRBV7-2 and J is TRBJ2-5; weak D call: TRBD2 (5 bases). Trimming pared 5 bases from V and 4 bases from J, leaving 8 bases between. Germline CDR1 is SGHTA and CDR2 is FQGNSA. The CDR3 contains 12 residues. The DNA for the CDR3 is TGTGCCAGCAGCGCAGGACTAGAGACCCAGTACTTC. It translates to CASSAGLETQYF.

The chain has TRBV15 and TRBJ1-5; D is uncertain. Germline V CDR1 and CDR2: LNHNV, YYDKDF (reference sequence). The CDR3 is 15 residues long. The V and J ends lost 6 bases and 0 bases respectively, with 12 bases between them. CDR3 amino acids: CATRAEGYSNQPQHF. CDR3 nucleotides: TGTGCCACCAGAGCTGAAGGATATAGCAATCAGCCCCAGCATTTT.

The J gene is TRBJ2-7, the V gene TRBV5-1, with 7 bases lining up with TRBD1. The CDR3 loop spans 17 amino acids. The trim removed 1 base at V and 2 bases at J, leaving 12 bases unmatched. The germline V gene has CDR1 SGHRS and CDR2 YFSETQ. CDR3 nucleotides: TGCGCCAGCAGCTTGCTCCCGGGACAGTCACCAGCCTACGAGCAGTACTTC. Its translation is CASSLLPGQSPAYEQYF.

Here the CDR3 reads CASSLQGTGGEKLFF. The DNA of the CDR3 is TGTGCCAGCAGTCTCCAGGGGACAGGGGGTGAAAAACTGTTTTTT. V and J are TRBV6-5 and TRBJ1-4; 11 bases line up with TRBD1. CDR3 length equals 15 residues. Germline lookup yields CDR1 MNHEY and CDR2 SVGAGI. V was pared by 5 bases and J by 7 bases, with 6 bases of the junction left unmatched.

The chain employs TRBV19 and TRBJ2-3; 9 bases fit TRBD2. V lost 6 bases to trimming and J lost 4 bases; unmatched junction nucleotides: 5. CDR3 size: 14 residues. Germline V gives CDR1 LNHDA, CDR2 SQIVND (reference sequence). The CDR3 reads CASRVSGGPDTQYF. The CDR3 nucleotides are TGTGCCAGTAGAGTTAGCGGGGGCCCAGATACGCAGTATTTT.

Of note for this clone: This same CDR3 is encoded by further DNA sequences in the sample. The V and J genes are TRBV9 and TRBJ2-5; TRBD2 matches 10 bases. Trimming at V came to 4 bases and at J to 5 bases, leaving 8 bases not matched to a gene. From germline, CDR1 is SGDLS and CDR2 YYNGEE. CDR3 length equals 15 residues. This CDR3 is CASSSSGGAGETQYF. The CDR3 coding sequence is TGTGCCAGCAGCTCCAGCGGGGGGGCCGGGGAGACCCAGTACTTC.

The V call is TRBV6-2 or TRBV6-3, the J call TRBJ1-1; 11 nucleotides line up with TRBD1. V lost 0 bases to trimming and J lost 1 base; unmatched junction nucleotides: 4. CDR3 length: 17 residues. Germline CDR1 and CDR2: MNHEY and SVGEGT. The chain's CDR3 is CASSYSDRGPQNTEAFF. The CDR3 nucleotides read TGTGCCAGCAGTTACTCGGACAGGGGGCCTCAGAACACTGAAGCTTTCTTT.

The V and J genes are TRBV13 and TRBJ2-7; D might be TRBD1 (6 bases). Trimming stripped 5 bases from V and 1 base from J, with 12 bases between. CDR3 length: 14 amino acids. The V gene's germline CDR1 is PRHDT and CDR2 FYEKMQ (reference sequence). CDR3 sequence: CASSPKQGSYEQYF. CDR3 coding DNA: TGTGCCAGCAGCCCAAAACAGGGTTCCTACGAGCAGTACTTC.

The rearrangement links TRBV9 to TRBJ1-6, with 8 bases that match TRBD1. The germline V gene has CDR1 SGDLS and CDR2 YYNGEE. The CDR3 length is 14 residues. V lost 4 bases, J lost 8 bases, and 5 bases stayed unmatched. The CDR3 coding sequence is TGTGCCAGCAGCCTCCGGACAGGGCATTCACCCCTCCACTTT. It yields the protein CASSLRTGHSPLHF.